This T cell receptor beta chain was recorded in a study of molecular identifiers for immune sequencing clone quantification. General study findings and limits: Detecting spiked Jurkat TCR RNA from one cell among about 910,000 naive cells was reportedly possible.

This clonotype was seen ten or more times. The target antigen is unknown. The CD8+CD4-CCR7+CD45RA+ phenotype defined the sorted naive CD8 T cells. The use of previously described methods and listed TCR primers produced the bulk TCR libraries. TCRdb redid the calling of the PCR reads with MiXCR, one entry per CDR3 protein. The data contain 45,000 to 65,000 distinct CDR3 sequences, about 23% of them seen just once; the ten biggest clones take up around 2%. The length of the CDR3 is 15 residues. V was trimmed by 4 bases and J by 2 bases, leaving 14 bases between them. Germline V gives CDR1 SGHDT, CDR2 YYEEEE.

This TCR was sampled from a human donor in good health. Some libraries in this study had Jurkat cell RNA spiked in. Sequenced material: naive CD8+ T cells from blood, with Jurkat cell RNA spiked in. Regarding subset: FACS-sorted CD8+CD4-CCR7+CD45RA+ naive T cells. The chain uses TRBV5-6 and TRBJ2-3; TRBD2 might be the D (5 bases). Written as DNA, the CDR3 is TGTGCCAGCAGCCGACTAAGCGGCCCCACAGATACGCAGTATTTT. Translating it yields CASSRLSGPTDTQYF.